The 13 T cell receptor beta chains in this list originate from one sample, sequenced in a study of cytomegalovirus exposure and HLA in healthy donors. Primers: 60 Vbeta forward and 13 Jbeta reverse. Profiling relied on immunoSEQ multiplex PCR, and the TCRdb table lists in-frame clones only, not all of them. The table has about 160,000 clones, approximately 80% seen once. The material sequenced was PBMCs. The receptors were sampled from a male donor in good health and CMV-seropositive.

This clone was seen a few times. CDR3 sequence reads: CAISESSGKLFF. The DNA for the CDR3 is TGTGCCATCAGTGAGTCATCGGGAAAACTGTTTTTT. V is TRBV10-3 and J is TRBJ1-4; the D is unclear. Trimming took 0 bases from V and 10 from J, leaving 6 bases between them. This CDR3 comprises 12 residues. CDR1 ENHRY and CDR2 SYGVKD come from the germline V gene.

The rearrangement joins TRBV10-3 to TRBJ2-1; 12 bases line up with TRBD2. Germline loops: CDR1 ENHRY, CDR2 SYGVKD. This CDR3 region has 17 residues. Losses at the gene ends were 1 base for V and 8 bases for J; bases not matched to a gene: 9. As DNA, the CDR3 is TGTGCCATCAGTGAGTACGAACGCGGACTAGCGGGATATGAGCAGTTCTTC. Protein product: CAISEYERGLAGYEQFF.

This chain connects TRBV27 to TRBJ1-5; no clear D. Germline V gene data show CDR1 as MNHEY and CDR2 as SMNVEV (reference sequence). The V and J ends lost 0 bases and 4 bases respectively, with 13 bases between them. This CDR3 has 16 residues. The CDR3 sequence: CASSLSPSGVNQPQHF. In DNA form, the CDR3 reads TGTGCCAGCAGTTTATCCCCCTCCGGGGTTAATCAGCCCCAGCATTTT.

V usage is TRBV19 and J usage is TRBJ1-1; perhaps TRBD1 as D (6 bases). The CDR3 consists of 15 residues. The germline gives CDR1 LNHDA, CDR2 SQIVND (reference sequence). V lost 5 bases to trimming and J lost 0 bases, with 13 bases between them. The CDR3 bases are TGTGCCAGTAGTGCAAACAGGGCGATGAACACTGAAGCTTTCTTT. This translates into CASSANRAMNTEAFF.

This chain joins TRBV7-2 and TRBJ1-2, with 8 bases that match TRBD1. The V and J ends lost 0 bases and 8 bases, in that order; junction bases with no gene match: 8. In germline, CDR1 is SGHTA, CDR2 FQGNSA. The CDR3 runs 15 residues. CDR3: CASSLAQGAAGGYTF. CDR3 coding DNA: TGTGCCAGCAGCTTAGCGCAGGGGGCTGCGGGGGGCTACACCTTC.

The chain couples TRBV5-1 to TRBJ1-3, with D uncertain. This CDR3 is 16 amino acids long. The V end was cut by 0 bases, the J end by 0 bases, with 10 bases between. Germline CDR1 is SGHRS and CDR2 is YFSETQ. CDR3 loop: CASSLDGALSGNTIYF. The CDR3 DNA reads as TGCGCCAGCAGCTTGGACGGAGCCCTCTCTGGAAACACCATATATTTT.

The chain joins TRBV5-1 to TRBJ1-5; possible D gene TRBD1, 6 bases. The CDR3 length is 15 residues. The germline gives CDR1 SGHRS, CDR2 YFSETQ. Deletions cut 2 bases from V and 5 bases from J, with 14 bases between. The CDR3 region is CASSLGGSNYQPQHF. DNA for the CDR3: TGCGCCAGCAGCTTAGGGGGTTCCAATTATCAGCCCCAGCATTTT.

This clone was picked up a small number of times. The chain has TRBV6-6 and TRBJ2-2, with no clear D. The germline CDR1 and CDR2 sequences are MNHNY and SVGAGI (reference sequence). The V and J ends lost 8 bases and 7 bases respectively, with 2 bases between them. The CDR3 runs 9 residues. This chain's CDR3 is CASHGELFF. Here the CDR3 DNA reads TGTGCCAGCCACGGGGAGCTGTTTTTT.

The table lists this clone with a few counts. DNA of the CDR3: TGTGCCAGCAGCCCCGACAGGTTCTACACCGGGGAGCTGTTTTTT. It yields the protein CASSPDRFYTGELFF. This sequence joins TRBV7-8 and TRBJ2-2; possible D gene TRBD1, 6 bases. The germline V gene encodes CDR1 SGHVS and CDR2 FQNEAQ. With 5 bases removed from V and 3 bases from J, the gap between germline ends came to 13 bases. This CDR3 has 15 residues.

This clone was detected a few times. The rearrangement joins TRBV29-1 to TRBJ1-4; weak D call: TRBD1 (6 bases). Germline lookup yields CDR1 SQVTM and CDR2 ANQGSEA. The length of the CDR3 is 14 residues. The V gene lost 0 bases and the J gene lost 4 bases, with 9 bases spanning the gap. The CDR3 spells CSVEETGFNEKLFF. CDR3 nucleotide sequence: TGCAGCGTTGAAGAAACAGGGTTTAATGAAAAACTGTTTTTT.

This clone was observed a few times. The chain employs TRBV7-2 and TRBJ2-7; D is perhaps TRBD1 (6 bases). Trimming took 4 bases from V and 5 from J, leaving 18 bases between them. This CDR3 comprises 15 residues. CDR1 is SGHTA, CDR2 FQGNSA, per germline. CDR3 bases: TGTGCCAGCAGCTCGGCAGGGGCAAAAAGCCACGAGCAGTACTTC. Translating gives CASSSAGAKSHEQYF.

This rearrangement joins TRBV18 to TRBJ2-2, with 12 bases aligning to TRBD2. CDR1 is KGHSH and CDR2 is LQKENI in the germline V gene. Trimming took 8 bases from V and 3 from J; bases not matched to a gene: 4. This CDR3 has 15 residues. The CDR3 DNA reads TGTGCCAGCGCGGGACTAGCGGGCTACACCGGGGAGCTGTTTTTT. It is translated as CASAGLAGYTGELFF.

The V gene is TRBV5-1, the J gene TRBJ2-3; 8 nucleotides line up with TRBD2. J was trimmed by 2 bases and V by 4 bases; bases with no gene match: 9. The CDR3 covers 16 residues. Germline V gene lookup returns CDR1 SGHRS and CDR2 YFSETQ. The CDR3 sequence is CASSLRLATNTDTQYF. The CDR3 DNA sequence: TGCGCCAGCAGCCTGCGACTAGCGACGAACACAGATACGCAGTATTTT.